This T cell receptor beta chain came from a study of human T cells and chemical hapten exposure. Overall study findings and caveats: TCRs exceeding a frequency of 1 in 1000 stayed unchanged under DPC sensitization.

The library attached unique molecular identifiers to individual cDNA molecules. In the authors' workflow: The median was about 100,000 TCRs per sample, ranging about 23,224 to 690,600. TCRdb used MiXCR to reprocess the 5' RACE reads, holding one entry per CDR3 protein. TCRdb assigned the V and J calls; the authors' analysis was not used. The sample consists of 110,000 or so distinct CDR3 sequences, approximately 20% of them appearing once. The study extracted total RNA from unfractionated whole blood. This clonotype was detected a few times. Antigen unknown. The CDR3 has 13 amino acids. With 5 bases removed from V and 3 bases from J, the gap between germline ends came to 8 bases. Germline CDR1 SGHTA, CDR2 FQGTGA.

This clonotype was sampled from a human donor in good health. The chain combines TRBV7-3 with TRBJ1-5; D unresolved. In DNA, the CDR3 is TGTGCCAGCAGCCCCGGGAACAATCAGCCCCAGCATTTT. It encodes CASSPGNNQPQHF. The full variable domain, with the rest looked up from reference TRBV7-3 and TRBJ1-5, is GAGVSQTPSNKVTEKGKYVELRCDPISGHTALYWYRQSLGQGPEFLIYFQGTGAADDSGLPNDRFFAVRPEGSVSTLKIQRTERGDSAVYLCASSPGNNQPQHFGDGTRLSIL.